Shown below are 21 T cell receptor beta chains from a single sample sequenced in a study of cytomegalovirus exposure and HLA in healthy donors. TCRdb keeps only in-frame clones here, not all; method: immunoSEQ multiplex PCR. The repertoire has roughly 180,000 clones, roughly 86% of them found once; the top ten carry 7.2%. Sequencing input: PBMCs. All receptors derive from a man in his thirties or forties in good health and CMV-seropositive.

This chain connects TRBV28 to TRBJ2-1; TRBD2 matches at 11 bases. After removal of 2 bases from V and 10 bases from J, the junction contained 4 bases not matched to a gene. CDR3 length equals 14 residues. CDR1 is MDHEN and CDR2 is SYDVKM in the germline V gene. DNA of the CDR3: TGTGCCAGCAGTTTAGACTCTAGCGGGAGGGAGCAGTTCTTC. This sequence encodes CASSLDSSGREQFF.

The sample holds a few counts of this clone. This chain links TRBV4-3 with TRBJ2-7; weak D call: TRBD2 (6 bases). The ends were cut back, 0 bases at V and 2 bases at J, with 17 bases in the middle. The CDR3 length is 17 residues. Germline CDR1 reads LGHNA; CDR2 reads YSLEER. This CDR3 reads CASSQEWGGASTYEQYF. CDR3 bases: TGCGCCAGCAGCCAAGAATGGGGCGGGGCCTCGACCTACGAGCAGTACTTC.

This clone was picked up one time. V gene TRBV11-3 combines with J gene TRBJ2-6; D call uncertain. This CDR3 is 13 amino acids long. CDR1 and CDR2 from the germline V gene are SGHNT and YENEEA. V was shortened by 6 bases and J by 4 bases, with 7 bases between the two germline ends. CDR3 loop: CASSKSGANVLTF. As DNA, the CDR3 is TGTGCCAGCAGTAAGTCCGGGGCCAACGTCCTGACTTTC. The complete variable domain, with remaining parts taken from reference TRBV11-3 and TRBJ2-6, reads EAGVVQSPRYKIIEKKQPVAFWCNPISGHNTLYWYLQNLGQGPELLIRYENEEAVDDSQLPKDRFSAERLKGVDSTLKIQPAELGDSAVYLCASSKSGANVLTFGAGSRLTVL.

In DNA form, the CDR3 reads TGTGCCAGCAGCTGGGGCGCCAGGAGGAGCACCGGGGAGCTGTTTTTT. Amino acid sequence: CASSWGARRSTGELFF. The chain uses TRBV5-4 and TRBJ2-2; D may match TRBD1 or TRBD2 (5 bases each). Between the trimmed V and J ends, which lost 3 bases and 4 bases, there was a span of 16 bases. From germline, CDR1 is SGHNT and CDR2 YYREEE (reference sequence). This CDR3 comprises 16 residues.

The rearrangement uses TRBV29-1 and TRBJ2-5, with D possibly TRBD1 on 6 matching bases. The CDR3 has 15 residues. V was pared by 5 bases and J by 0 bases, with 16 bases between. Germline V lookup: CDR1 SQVTM, CDR2 ANQGSEA. The CDR3 reads CSVSPWTANQETQYF. The CDR3 region has the DNA TGCAGCGTTTCACCCTGGACAGCTAACCAAGAGACCCAGTACTTC.

The chain employs TRBV5-6 and TRBJ2-5; TRBD1 aligns across 9 bases. The CDR3 totals 15 residues. Losses at the gene ends were 4 bases for V and 4 bases for J; bases not matched to a gene: 8. CDR1 SGHDT and CDR2 YYEEEE come from the germline V gene. This CDR3 reads CASSDLWTGAETQYF. For the CDR3, the DNA is TGTGCCAGCAGCGACCTTTGGACAGGGGCAGAGACCCAGTACTTC.

This chain links TRBV10-1 with TRBJ1-2, with 11 positions matching TRBD1. The CDR3 extends over 18 amino acids. Germline lookup yields CDR1 WNHNN and CDR2 SYGVQD (reference sequence). Trimming removed 0 bases from V and 2 bases from J; junction bases left unmatched: 8. The CDR3, as DNA: TGCGCCAGCAGTGAGTCAGGACAGGGGGCGCGTTTAAACTATGGCTACACCTTC. This codes for CASSESGQGARLNYGYTF.

The chain is built from TRBV7-6 and TRBJ2-7; 8 bases map to TRBD2. CDR1 and CDR2 (germline): SGHVS, FNYEAQ. V was pared by 8 bases and J by 5 bases, with 17 bases of the junction left unmatched. The CDR3 runs 16 residues. The CDR3 here is CASGRTAGGSDHEQYF. The CDR3 coding sequence is TGTGCCAGCGGACGAACTGCGGGGGGTAGTGATCACGAGCAGTACTTC.

V usage is TRBV28 and J usage is TRBJ2-6; no clear D gene. Looked up from germline, CDR1 is MDHEN and CDR2 is SYDVKM. Trimming took off 3 bases at V and 0 bases at J, with 3 bases between the two ends. The CDR3 totals 14 residues. CDR3 protein: CASSFPSGANVLTF. As DNA, the CDR3 is TGTGCCAGCAGTTTTCCCTCTGGGGCCAACGTCCTGACTTTC.

The J gene is TRBJ1-2, the V gene TRBV6-5; TRBD1 might be the D (5 bases). CDR1 is MNHEY, CDR2 SVGAGI, per germline. The CDR3 runs 15 residues. With 5 bases removed from V and 0 bases from J, the gap between germline ends came to 13 bases. The CDR3 sequence: CASSRIQEPNYGYTF. DNA for the CDR3: TGTGCCAGCAGTAGGATACAGGAGCCTAACTATGGCTACACCTTC.

The rearrangement joins TRBV4-3 to TRBJ1-1; possible D gene TRBD1, 5 bases. V shed 1 base and J shed 10 bases, with 19 bases lying between them. The CDR3 has 15 amino acids. CDR1 LGHNA and CDR2 YSLEER come from the germline V gene. The CDR3 loop reads CASSQGSRVGDRAFF. CDR3 sequence (DNA): TGCGCCAGCAGCCAAGGAAGTCGAGTAGGTGACAGAGCTTTCTTT.

J is TRBJ2-7 and V is TRBV5-1, with D possibly TRBD1 on 6 matching bases. Looked up from germline, CDR1 is SGHRS and CDR2 is YFSETQ. This CDR3 contains 15 residues. V was pared by 0 bases and J by 4 bases, with 14 bases between. CDR3 DNA: TGCGCCAGCAGCTTGGCCGGGACATCCTCATACGAGCAGTACTTC. It translates to CASSLAGTSSYEQYF.

This rearrangement joins TRBV7-3 to TRBJ2-2; 7 nucleotides agree with TRBD1. Looked up from germline, CDR1 is SGHTA and CDR2 is FQGTGA. The V segment lost 2 bases and the J segment 6 bases; nucleotides outside the gene matches: 3. CDR3 size: 14 residues. The CDR3 DNA is TGTGCCAGCAGCTTATTAGGGGGCCCCGGGGAGCTGTTTTTT. Protein: CASSLLGGPGELFF.

Regarding this clone: At the DNA level, this CDR3 is encoded by other sequences in the same sample as well. This sequence joins TRBV28 and TRBJ1-5; no clear D gene. V was trimmed by 3 bases and J by 7 bases, leaving 13 bases between them. The germline V gene has CDR1 MDHEN and CDR2 SYDVKM. This CDR3 is built from 14 residues. CDR3 sequence (DNA): TGTGCCAGCAGTTTGGGCGGCAGCCGGCAGCCCCAGCATTTT. Amino acids: CASSLGGSRQPQHF.

The V gene is TRBV30, the J gene TRBJ1-5; D remains unclear. Per the germline V gene, CDR1 is GTSNPN and CDR2 is SVGIG (reference sequence). The CDR3 spans 13 residues. The V gene lost 2 bases and the J gene lost 5 bases, with 10 bases spanning the gap. The CDR3 sequence: CAWSTSRDQPQHF. For the CDR3, the DNA is TGTGCCTGGAGTACGAGTAGAGATCAGCCCCAGCATTTT. Looking up the rest from reference TRBV30 and TRBJ1-5 gives the full variable domain: SQTIHQWPATLVQPVGSPLSLECTVEGTSNPNLYWYRQAAGRGLQLLFYSVGIGQISSEVPQNLSASRPQDRQFILSSKKLLLSDSGFYLCAWSTSRDQPQHFGDGTRLSIL.

The chain joins TRBV4-3 to TRBJ1-2; D call uncertain. Germline CDR1 LGHNA, CDR2 YSLEER. The ends were cut back, 0 bases at V and 2 bases at J, with 10 bases in the middle. CDR3 length: 15 amino acids. The CDR3 DNA reads TGCGCCAGCAGCCAAGATGTCAGCCTAAACTATGGCTACACCTTC. It translates to CASSQDVSLNYGYTF.

This sequence joins TRBV6-1 and TRBJ2-5; D may be TRBD1 or TRBD2 (5 bases each). The length of the CDR3 is 13 residues. CDR1 is MNHNS, CDR2 SASEGT, per germline. Trimming took 8 bases from V and 4 from J, leaving 14 bases between them. The CDR3 DNA is TGTGCCAGCCGGGGCGGAGGAGGAGAGACCCAGTACTTC. Translation gives CASRGGGGETQYF.

In nucleotides, the CDR3 is TGTGCCAGCAGTCCCGAGGGCGAGAGAACTGAAGCTTTCTTT. Translation gives CASSPEGERTEAFF. The chain joins TRBV2 to TRBJ1-1, with no clear D. The V gene lost 5 bases and the J gene lost 5 bases, with 15 bases spanning the gap. The CDR3 has 14 residues. Germline loops: CDR1 SNHLY, CDR2 FYNNEI.

The chain links TRBV28 to TRBJ1-6; weak D call: TRBD1 (5 bases). Germline loops: CDR1 MDHEN, CDR2 SYDVKM. With 4 bases removed from V and 0 bases from J, the gap between germline ends came to 7 bases. The CDR3 loop spans 15 amino acids. Written as DNA, the CDR3 is TGTGCCAGCAGTTCGGGGGACTCCTATAATTCACCCCTCCACTTT. Residues: CASSSGDSYNSPLHF.

As concerns this clone: At one of its ends the junction is not consistent with the germline gene, which may arise from a read error. J is TRBJ2-4 and V is TRBV10-3; D gene unclear. The CDR3 contains 15 residues. The germline CDR1 and CDR2 sequences are ENHRY and SYGVKD. CDR3 nucleotides: TGTGCTATCAGTGAGTCTATTACTCAAAAAAACATTCAGTACTTC. This encodes CAISESITQKNIQYF.

This chain links TRBV4-1 with TRBJ1-2; D perhaps matches TRBD1 (5 bases). V was pared by 2 bases and J by 4 bases, with 11 bases between. This CDR3 region has 14 residues. Germline-derived CDR1 and CDR2 are MGHRA and YSYEKL. CDR3 protein: CASSQPGTAYGYTF. The CDR3 DNA sequence: TGCGCCAGCAGCCAACCCGGGACGGCCTATGGCTACACCTTC.